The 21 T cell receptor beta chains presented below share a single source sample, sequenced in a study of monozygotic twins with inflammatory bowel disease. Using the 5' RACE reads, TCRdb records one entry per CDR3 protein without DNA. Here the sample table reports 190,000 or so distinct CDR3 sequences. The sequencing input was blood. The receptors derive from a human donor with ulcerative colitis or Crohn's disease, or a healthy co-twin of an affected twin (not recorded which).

The CDR3 spells CASSLRAPNQGVNTEAFF. The rearrangement joins TRBV5-1 to TRBJ1-1; TCRdb picks TRBD1, but there is no DNA to check that call. The CDR3 extends over 18 amino acids. Germline V gene data show CDR1 as SGHRS and CDR2 as YFSETQ. The complete variable domain, with remaining parts taken from reference TRBV5-1 and TRBJ1-1, reads KAGVTQTPRYLIKTRGQQVTLSCSPISGHRSVSWYQQTPGQGLQFLFEYFSETQRNKGNFPGRFSGRQFSNSRSEMNVSTLELGDSALYLCASSLRAPNQGVNTEAFFGQGTRLTVV.

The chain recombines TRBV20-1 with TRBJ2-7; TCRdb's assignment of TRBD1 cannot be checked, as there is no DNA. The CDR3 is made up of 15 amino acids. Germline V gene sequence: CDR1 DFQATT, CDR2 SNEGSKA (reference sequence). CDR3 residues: CSAGGRWRGTYEQYF.

The chain's CDR3 is CASSSRTRTGNTEAFF. The rearrangement uses TRBV5-6 and TRBJ1-1; the TRBD1 assignment by TCRdb is unverifiable without DNA. Germline-derived CDR1 and CDR2 are SGHDT and YYEEEE. This CDR3 has 16 amino acids.

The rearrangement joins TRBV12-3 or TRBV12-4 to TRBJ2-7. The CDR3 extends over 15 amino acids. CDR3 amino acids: CASSLVGQGPHEQYF.

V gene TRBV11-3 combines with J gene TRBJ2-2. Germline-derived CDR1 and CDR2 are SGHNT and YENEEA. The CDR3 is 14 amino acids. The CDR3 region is CASQPRSHTGELFF.

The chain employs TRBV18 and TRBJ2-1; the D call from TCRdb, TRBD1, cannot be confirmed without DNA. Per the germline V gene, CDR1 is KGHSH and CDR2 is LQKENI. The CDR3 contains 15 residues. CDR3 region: CASSPRQESYNEQFF.

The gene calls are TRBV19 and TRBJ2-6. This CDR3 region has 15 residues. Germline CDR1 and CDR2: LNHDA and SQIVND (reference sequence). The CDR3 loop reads CASSATVSGANVLTF. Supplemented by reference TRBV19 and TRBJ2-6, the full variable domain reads DGGITQSPKYLFRKEGQNVTLSCEQNLNHDAMYWYRQDPGQGLRLIYYSQIVNDFQKGDIAEGYSVSREKKESFPLTVTSAQKNPTAFYLCASSATVSGANVLTFGAGSRLTVL.

CDR3 residues: CATSDDVRGGETQYF. V usage is TRBV24-1 and J usage is TRBJ2-5; TCRdb lists TRBD1, though no DNA is available to test this call. This CDR3 has 15 amino acids. Germline CDR1 reads KGHDR; CDR2 reads SFDVKD.

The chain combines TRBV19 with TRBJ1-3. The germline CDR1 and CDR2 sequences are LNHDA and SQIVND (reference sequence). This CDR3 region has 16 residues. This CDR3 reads CASSWVRGASGNTIYF.

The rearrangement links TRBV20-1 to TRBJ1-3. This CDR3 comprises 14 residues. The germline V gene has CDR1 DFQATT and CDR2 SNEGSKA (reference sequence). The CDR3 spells CSARTQVSGNTIYF.

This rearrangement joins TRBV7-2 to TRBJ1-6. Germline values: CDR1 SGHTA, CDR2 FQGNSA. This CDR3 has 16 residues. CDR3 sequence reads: CASSPARLGGYSPLHF.

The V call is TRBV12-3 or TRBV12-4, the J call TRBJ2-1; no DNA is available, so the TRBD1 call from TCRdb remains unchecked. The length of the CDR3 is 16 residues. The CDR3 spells CASRLAEARGRNEQFF.

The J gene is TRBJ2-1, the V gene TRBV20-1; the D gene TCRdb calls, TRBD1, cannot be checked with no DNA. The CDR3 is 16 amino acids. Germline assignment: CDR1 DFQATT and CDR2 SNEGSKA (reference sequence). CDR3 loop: CSASPGAPAVYNEQFF.

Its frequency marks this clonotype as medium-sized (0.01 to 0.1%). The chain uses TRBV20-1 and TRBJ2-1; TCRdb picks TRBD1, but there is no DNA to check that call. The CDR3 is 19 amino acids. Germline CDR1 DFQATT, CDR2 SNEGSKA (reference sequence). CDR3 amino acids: CSARDAARGGPHSYNEQFF.

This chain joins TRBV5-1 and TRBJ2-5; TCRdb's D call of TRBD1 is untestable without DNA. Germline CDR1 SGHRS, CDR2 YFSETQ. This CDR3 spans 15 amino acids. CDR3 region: CASRMKLTGQETQYF. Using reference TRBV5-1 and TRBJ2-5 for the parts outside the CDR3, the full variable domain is KAGVTQTPRYLIKTRGQQVTLSCSPISGHRSVSWYQQTPGQGLQFLFEYFSETQRNKGNFPGRFSGRQFSNSRSEMNVSTLELGDSALYLCASRMKLTGQETQYFGPGTRLLVL.

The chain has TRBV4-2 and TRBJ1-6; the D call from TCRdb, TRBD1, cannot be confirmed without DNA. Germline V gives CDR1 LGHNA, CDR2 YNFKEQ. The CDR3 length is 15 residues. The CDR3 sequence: CASSQDPDRESPLHF.

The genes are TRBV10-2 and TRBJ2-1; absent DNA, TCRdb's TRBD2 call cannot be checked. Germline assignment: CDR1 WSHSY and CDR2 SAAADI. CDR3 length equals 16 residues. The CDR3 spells CASSERVGGGGNEQFF.

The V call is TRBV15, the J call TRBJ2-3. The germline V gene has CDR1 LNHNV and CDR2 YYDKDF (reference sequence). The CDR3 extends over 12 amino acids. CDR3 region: CATSREGDTQYF.

CDR3 residues: CAIQGRLNEKLFF. The chain employs TRBV6-1 and TRBJ1-4. CDR3 length: 13 residues. Looked up from germline, CDR1 is MNHNS and CDR2 is SASEGT.

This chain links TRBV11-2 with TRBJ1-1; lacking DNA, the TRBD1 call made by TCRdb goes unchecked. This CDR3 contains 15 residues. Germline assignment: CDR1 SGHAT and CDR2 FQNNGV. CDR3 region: CASSLSGASGTEAFF. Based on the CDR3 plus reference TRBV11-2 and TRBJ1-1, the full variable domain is EAGVAQSPRYKIIEKRQSVAFWCNPISGHATLYWYQQILGQGPKLLIQFQNNGVVDDSQLPKDRFSAERLKGVDSTLKIQPAKLEDSAVYLCASSLSGASGTEAFFGQGTRLTVV.

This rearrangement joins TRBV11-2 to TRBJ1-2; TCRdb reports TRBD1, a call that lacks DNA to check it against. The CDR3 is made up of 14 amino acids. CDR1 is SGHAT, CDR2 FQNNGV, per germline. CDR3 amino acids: CASSSLQGGYGYTF.